Included here is one T cell receptor (beta chain) sequence, with context. Its matching antigen is unknown. CDR1 is MNHNY, CDR2 SVGAGI, per germline (reference sequence). The CDR3 has 12 amino acids. V was pared by 2 bases and J by 15 bases, with 6 bases of the junction left unmatched. The data belong to a study of cytomegalovirus exposure and HLA in healthy donors. Whole-study results and caveats: It was only CMV serostatus that was available as immune exposure information.

The PCR employed 60 Vbeta primers together with 13 Jbeta primers. Sequenced by immunoSEQ multiplex PCR; TCRdb stores in-frame clones only, minus some. Of some 180,000 clones listed, 77% are singletons. The V gene is TRBV6-6, the J gene TRBJ2-1; 8 bases align to TRBD1. This receptor was taken from a man aged 18 to 35 in good health and CMV-seronegative. The specimen sequenced was PBMCs. The CDR3 reads CASSYKTGEMFF. CDR3 bases: TGTGCCAGCAGTTACAAGACAGGGGAAATGTTCTTC.